The clone carrying this T cell receptor beta chain was seen repeatedly, ten times or more. The data stem from a study of T cells in Graves' hyperthyroidism and ophthalmopathy. The wider study: Staff took peripheral blood when the initial diagnosis was made, before any treatment began.

The CDR3 runs to 15 residues. Germline lookup yields CDR1 MNHNS and CDR2 SASEGT. Germline trimming cut 5 bases from V and 5 bases from J; bases unmatched to any gene: 6. Amplification of TCR beta CDR3 regions was performed using RNA transcripts as template. The HTBI set primed first-round TCR CDR3 RT-PCR. TCRdb ran MiXCR on the multiplex PCR reads and lists one entry per CDR3 protein. The data hold hundreds of thousands of distinct CDR3 sequences, with more than 15% observed a single time. A Clinical Activity Score of at least 3, a NOSPECS grade of at least 4 and a duration under 3 months were recorded in the ophthalmopathy patients. Exclusion of a patient resulted from uncontrolled infection, other autoimmune disease, pregnancy or lactation. Each 10 ml fresh peripheral blood draw supplied the PBMCs.

The receptor comes from a woman aged 18-29 years with Graves' ophthalmopathy. Sequencing was performed on blood. The chain couples TRBV6-1 to TRBJ1-4, with 9 positions matching TRBD1. The CDR3 DNA sequence: TGTGCCAGCAGTCGCCCGGGACAGGGAAATGAAAAACTGTTTTTT. It yields the protein CASSRPGQGNEKLFF.